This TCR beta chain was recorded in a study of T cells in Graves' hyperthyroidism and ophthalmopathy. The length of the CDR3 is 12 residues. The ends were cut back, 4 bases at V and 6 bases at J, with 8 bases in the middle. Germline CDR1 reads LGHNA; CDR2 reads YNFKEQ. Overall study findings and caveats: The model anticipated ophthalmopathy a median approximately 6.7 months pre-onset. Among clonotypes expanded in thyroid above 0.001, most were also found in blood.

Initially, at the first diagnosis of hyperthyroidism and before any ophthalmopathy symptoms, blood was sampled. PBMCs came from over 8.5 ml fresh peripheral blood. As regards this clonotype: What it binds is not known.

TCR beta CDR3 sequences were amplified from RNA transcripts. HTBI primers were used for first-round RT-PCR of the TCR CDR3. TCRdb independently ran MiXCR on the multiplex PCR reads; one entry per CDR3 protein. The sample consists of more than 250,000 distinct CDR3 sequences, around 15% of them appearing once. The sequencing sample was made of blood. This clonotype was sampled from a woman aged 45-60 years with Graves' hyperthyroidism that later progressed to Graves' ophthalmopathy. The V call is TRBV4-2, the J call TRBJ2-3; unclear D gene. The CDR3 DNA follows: TGTGCCAGCAGCCTCGCCCAGGATACGCAGTATTTT. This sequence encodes CASSLAQDTQYF.